This T cell receptor (beta chain) emerged from a study of regulatory T cells in long-lasting Graves disease. The germline V and J ends were trimmed by 7 bases and 3 bases, with 10 bases remaining between them. CDR3 length: 12 residues. Per the germline V gene, CDR1 is SGHTS and CDR2 is YDEGEE. Time point denoted: newly diagnosed GD, antithyroid drugs for less than 3 months. Preparation of the TCR library used RNA extracted from PBMCs. Peripheral blood, approximately 9.6 milliliters of it, was drawn into EDTA tubes. This clonotype was seen at least ten times. Libraries of TCR beta came from iRepertoire HTBI primers plus Arm-PCR of CDR3 regions. TCRdb redid the calling of the multiplex PCR reads with MiXCR, one entry per CDR3 protein. The data hold approximately 270,000 distinct CDR3 sequences, with roughly 18% observed a single time. These same data were also listed under a study on T cells in Graves' hyperthyroidism and ophthalmopathy. As that report states: On the basis of clinical symptoms, serum thyroxine and TRAb, thyroid ultrasound and orbital computed tomography, diagnoses were made. Most thyroid clonotypes that were expanded above 0.001 also turned up in blood. Ophthalmopathy prediction by the model preceded onset by a median about 6.8 months.

This TCR derives from a woman younger than 45 with Graves disease. This specimen consisted of peripheral blood mononuclear cells (PBMCs), obtained at new diagnosis, from a patient treated with antithyroid drugs. This chain joins TRBV5-8 and TRBJ2-5; the D gene is possibly TRBD1 (5 bases). In DNA form, the CDR3 reads TGTGCCAGCCGCACAGGTGAAGAGACCCAGTACTTC. This translates into CASRTGEETQYF.